The next 11 T cell receptor beta chains were all read from a single sample in a study of blood T cell repertoires in COVID-19 (dated by TCRdb to 2020 to 2021). Libraries were built with the immunoSEQ multiplex PCR assay. TCRdb obtained this table from immuneACCESS and retained in-frame rearrangements with V and J assigned. These tables miss some clones; where compared with another copy, unresolved V genes account for less than half of the shortfall, and the remainder is unexplained. The sample contains 25,000 to 30,000 clones, approximately 79% of them found a single time. The ten largest clones capture 20% to 25% of the sample. Sequenced input: peripheral blood. The receptors shown here come from a boy younger than 10 with active or convalescent COVID-19.

The chain joins TRBV24-1 to TRBJ2-7; 7 bases are shared with TRBD1. Germline lookup yields CDR1 KGHDR and CDR2 SFDVKD. Unmatched junction bases numbered 7, after V lost 4 bases and J lost 5 bases. The CDR3 runs 14 residues. DNA of the CDR3: TGTGCCACCAGTGACCCCGGGACAGCCAACGAGCAGTACTTC. Translated: CATSDPGTANEQYF.

This sequence joins TRBV7-9 and TRBJ2-1; 8 bases agree with TRBD2. The CDR3 sequence is 16 residues long. V lost 2 bases and J lost 7; bases outside the gene matches: 10. The germline V gene encodes CDR1 SEHNR and CDR2 FQNEAQ (reference sequence). DNA of the CDR3: TGTGCCAGCAGCTTACGGGAGGGAGGGGCGAGGAATGAGCAGTTCTTC. Its protein is CASSLREGGARNEQFF. Supplemented by reference TRBV7-9 and TRBJ2-1, the full variable domain reads DTGVSQNPRHKITKRGQNVTFRCDPISEHNRLYWYRQTLGQGPEFLTYFQNEAQLEKSRLLSDRFSAERPKGSFSTLEIQRTEQGDSAMYLCASSLREGGARNEQFFGPGTRLTVL.

This clone was seen at least ten times. The chain has TRBV28 and TRBJ1-2, with a possible D match to TRBD1 (5 bases). This CDR3 comprises 13 residues. Germline V gives CDR1 MDHEN, CDR2 SYDVKM. V lost 3 bases to trimming and J lost 8 bases, with 13 bases between them. CDR3 sequence (DNA): TGTGCCAGCAGTTTCGGGGGAGGAGTGGGCTACACCTTC. Translated, it gives CASSFGGGVGYTF.

The chain is built from TRBV5-1 and TRBJ1-1; D gene unclear. Germline V CDR1 and CDR2: SGHRS, YFSETQ. Trimming left V 4 bases short and J 6 bases short, with 19 bases between. The CDR3 loop spans 15 amino acids. In DNA, the CDR3 is TGCGCCAGCAGCCCCATACAGCCTCTGGGAGCTGAAGCTTTCTTT. It codes for CASSPIQPLGAEAFF.

The gene calls are TRBV5-5 and TRBJ1-5; D call uncertain. V was pared by 4 bases and J by 1 base, with 15 bases between. The germline V gene has CDR1 SGHKS and CDR2 YYEKEE (reference sequence). The length of the CDR3 is 16 residues. The CDR3 is CASSLTVSLSNQPQHF. The CDR3, as DNA: TGTGCCAGCAGCCTAACTGTGTCGCTGAGCAATCAGCCCCAGCATTTT.

This chain joins TRBV28 and TRBJ2-5; D is uncertain. The CDR3 runs to 13 residues. V was trimmed by 3 bases and J by 5 bases, leaving 10 bases between them. Germline V gene sequence: CDR1 MDHEN, CDR2 SYDVKM. As DNA, the CDR3 is TGTGCCAGCAGTTTCCCGTCGTCGGAGACCCAGTACTTC. Translated: CASSFPSSETQYF.

The V gene is TRBV6-1, the J gene TRBJ2-5; D possibly corresponds to TRBD2 (6 bases). Trimming took 1 base from V and 5 from J, leaving 20 bases between them. The CDR3 contains 17 residues. In germline, CDR1 is MNHNS, CDR2 SASEGT. Written as DNA, the CDR3 is TGTGCCAGCAGTGAAGTCTGGGCGGGAACCTGGGCGGAGACCCAGTACTTC. Protein sequence: CASSEVWAGTWAETQYF.

This chain joins TRBV5-5 and TRBJ2-1, with 9 bases aligning to TRBD1. The CDR3 contains 15 residues. From germline, CDR1 is SGHKS and CDR2 YYEKEE (reference sequence). V lost 0 bases, J lost 9 bases, and 7 bases stayed unmatched. DNA for the CDR3: TGTGCCAGCAGCTTGGAGGGACAGGGACCGAGTGAGCAGTTCTTC. Translation: CASSLEGQGPSEQFF.

The genes are TRBV13 and TRBJ1-2; TRBD1 matches at 9 bases. Germline V gene sequence: CDR1 PRHDT, CDR2 FYEKMQ (reference sequence). The ends lost 0 bases at V and 8 bases at J; junction bases unmatched: 13. CDR3 size: 17 residues. Here the CDR3 reads CASSLGRDRVPAFGYTF. CDR3 coding DNA: TGTGCCAGCAGCTTAGGCCGGGACAGGGTACCGGCATTCGGCTACACCTTC.

The V call is TRBV29-1, the J call TRBJ1-1; a weak D match, TRBD1 (6 bases). V was cut by 0 bases and J by 8 bases, with 7 bases left in between. Germline CDR1 reads SQVTM; CDR2 reads ANQGSEA. This CDR3 region has 11 residues. The CDR3 coding sequence is TGCAGCGTTGAAGAAGGGACAGAAGCTTTCTTT. Its translation is CSVEEGTEAFF.

The V and J genes are TRBV4-3 and TRBJ1-1; D is unclear. Per germline, CDR1 LGHNA and CDR2 YSLEER. The CDR3 runs to 14 residues. Trimming cost V 0 bases and J 5 bases, with 10 bases left between them. Here the CDR3 reads CASSQERGRTEAFF. The CDR3 DNA reads TGCGCCAGCAGCCAAGAAAGAGGGAGAACTGAAGCTTTCTTT.